This is a list of T cell receptor beta chains from one sample in a study of early T cells in non-severe SARS-CoV-2 infection. Each CDR3 protein is one row after TCRdb ran MiXCR on the 5' RACE reads. This repertoire shows about 33,000 distinct CDR3 sequences, approximately 5% found once; its top ten account for 7.9%. The material sequenced was whole blood. The receptors originated from an adult who was a healthcare worker with PCR-confirmed SARS-CoV-2 infection or an uninfected control (not recorded which). CDR3s include the opening cysteine and the closing phenylalanine or tryptophan. D genes are given only for firm matches. A row's size may be missing; if present it is once, few, many or a size class.

j_call v_call d_call clone_size cdr3_nt cdr3_aa
TRBJ2-1 TRBV7-9 NA many TGTGCCACCACCACGTCCCCCTACAATGAGCAGTTCTTC CATTTSPYNEQFF
TRBJ2-2 TRBV12-3/TRBV12-4 NA once TGTGCCACCAGGAGGACCGCGAACACCGGGGAGCTGTTTTTT CATRRTANTGELFF
TRBJ2-1 TRBV5-1 TRBD1 many TGCGCCAGCAGCACGGGACAGGGGGCGTTCAATGAGCAGTTCTTC CASSTGQGAFNEQFF
TRBJ2-5 TRBV28 NA medium-sized TGTGCCAGCAAGTGGCGGGCTCGGGGGACCCAGTACTTC CASKWRARGTQYF
TRBJ2-5 TRBV28 NA many TGTGCCAGCAGCCGAGAAGAGACCCAGTACTTC CASSREETQYF
TRBJ2-5 TRBV20-1 NA many TGCAGACTCGGGGGGCCGACCCAAGAGACCCAGTACTTC CRLGGPTQETQYF
TRBJ2-1 TRBV6-1 TRBD2 few TGTGCCAGCAGTGAAGTAGCGGGGACCGCCTACAATGAGCAGTTCTTC CASSEVAGTAYNEQFF
TRBJ2-7 TRBV6-5 TRBD2 many TGTGCCAGCAGTTCGGGACTAGCTGGCGAGCAGTACTTC CASSSGLAGEQYF
TRBJ2-2 TRBV2 NA NA TGTGCCAGCATTTTAGGTAGCACCGGGGAGCTGTTTTTT CASILGSTGELFF
TRBJ2-1 TRBV20-1 NA many TGCAGTGCTAGAATGCGGGGAGTTGACTACAATGAGCAGTTCTTC CSARMRGVDYNEQFF
TRBJ2-4 TRBV7-9 TRBD1 many TGTGCCAGCAGCTCCCAGGGGACAGGGAAAAACATTCAGTACTTC CASSSQGTGKNIQYF
TRBJ1-3 TRBV12-3/TRBV12-4 TRBD1 many TGTGCCAGCAGACAAACTACAGGGGGCTTTGGAAACACCATATATTTT CASRQTTGGFGNTIYF
TRBJ1-3 TRBV20-1 NA few TGCAGTGCTAGAGATTTCATCTCTGGAAACACCATATATTTT CSARDFISGNTIYF
TRBJ2-2 TRBV5-1 NA NA TGCGCCAGCAGCTTGAGCGGGTCCTCCGGGGAGCTGTTTTTT CASSLSGSSGELFF
TRBJ2-7 TRBV20-1 TRBD1 many TGCAGTGCCAGCTACCGGGACAGGGGAGGGGAGCAGTACTTC CSASYRDRGGEQYF
TRBJ2-5 TRBV7-9 NA many TGTGCCAGCAGCTACGCCCTCGCGCAGTTCCAAGAGACCCAGTACTTC CASSYALAQFQETQYF
TRBJ2-1 TRBV5-1 NA many TGCGCCAGCAAAACAGGGACCTACAATGAGCAGTTCTTC CASKTGTYNEQFF
TRBJ2-6 TRBV6-5 NA many TGTGCCAGCAGTTACGGTGGCACTGGGGCCAACGTCCTGACTTTC CASSYGGTGANVLTF
TRBJ1-1 TRBV5-4 NA few TGTGCCAGCAGCCGAATCTCAGGGCCCGAAGCTTTCTTT CASSRISGPEAFF
TRBJ1-5 TRBV7-8 NA many TGTGCCAGCAGCCCTCCTTGGGGGCCTAATCAGCCCCAGCATTTT CASSPPWGPNQPQHF
TRBJ2-7 TRBV30 NA few TGTGCCTGGAGTGTACCAGGGTACTACGAGCAGTACTTC CAWSVPGYYEQYF
TRBJ2-3 TRBV5-1 TRBD2 many TGCGCCAGCAGCTTGGCCGGGGGGATAGATACGCAGTATTTT CASSLAGGIDTQYF
TRBJ1-1 TRBV12-3/TRBV12-4 TRBD1 many TGTGCCAGCAGTCAACAGGGGGGGTTAACTGAAGCTTTCTTT CASSQQGGLTEAFF
TRBJ2-5 TRBV7-2 NA many TGTGCCAGCAGCCCCAACCGTCTTAGCGGACAAGAGACCCAGTACTTC CASSPNRLSGQETQYF
TRBJ2-7 TRBV28 TRBD2 many TGTGCCAGCAGTTCGACGCCGGGGACTAGCGGTTCCTACGAGCAGTACTTC CASSSTPGTSGSYEQYF
TRBJ1-5 TRBV10-3 NA many TGTGCCGCCGGAGGAACAGAAAATCAGCCCCAGCATTTT CAAGGTENQPQHF
TRBJ2-1 TRBV29-1 TRBD2 few TGCAGCGTTGATGCGGGGGGGCCCTACAATGAGCAGTTCTTC CSVDAGGPYNEQFF
TRBJ1-1 TRBV5-1 NA few TGCGCCAGCAGCTTGGATACGCAAAAAGCTTTCTTT CASSLDTQKAFF
TRBJ2-3 TRBV28 NA many TGTGCCAGCAGGAACTCCGGGACTGGCCTCACAGATACGCAGTATTTT CASRNSGTGLTDTQYF